This is a list of T cell receptor beta chains from one sample in a study of human T cells and chemical hapten exposure. TCRdb passed the RACE reads through MiXCR, listing each CDR3 protein once. This table holds under 200,000 distinct CDR3 sequences, roughly 25% found once. This specimen was whole blood, taken in connection with sensitization to the hapten diphenylcyclopropenone (DPC). The receptor set was obtained from a woman aged 18 to 35 with alopecia areata. Some clones in this sample may be carry-over from other donors' samples. Both conserved end residues are part of each CDR3. D genes are given only for firm matches. The size of a clone is reported for some rows only, either as once, few or many, or as a class for expanded clones.

CASSELMGKYF,TGCGCCAGCAGTGAGTTGATGGGGAAGTACTTC,NA,TRBV10-2,TRBJ2-7,few,11
CASSRGGRTYNEQFF,TGTGCCAGCAGCCGGGGGGGGAGGACCTACAATGAGCAGTTCTTC,TRBD2,TRBV11-2,TRBJ2-1,NA,15
CAWRGGTGFNEQFF,TGTGCCTGGAGAGGTGGGACAGGGTTTAATGAGCAGTTCTTC,TRBD1,TRBV30,TRBJ2-1,few,14
CASSIRLAGNNEQFF,TGTGCCAGCAGCATAAGACTAGCGGGGAATAATGAGCAGTTCTTC,TRBD2,TRBV7-3,TRBJ2-1,NA,15
CASSTRLAVTYEQYF,TGTGCCAGCAGTACCCGACTAGCGGTGACCTACGAGCAGTACTTC,TRBD2,TRBV2,TRBJ2-7,few,15
CASSYTSGSTDTQYF,TGTGCCAGCAGCTATACTAGCGGGAGCACAGATACGCAGTATTTT,TRBD2,TRBV7-9,TRBJ2-3,NA,15
CATRGYGEGTTEAFF,TGTGCCACCAGGGGGTACGGGGAAGGGACCACTGAAGCTTTCTTT,TRBD1,TRBV11-2,TRBJ1-1,NA,15
CSARGTSDYEQYF,TGCAGTGCTAGAGGGACTAGCGATTACGAGCAGTACTTC,TRBD2,TRBV20-1,TRBJ2-7,NA,13
CSALEAPTGVPETQYF,TGCAGTGCTCTTGAGGCCCCTACGGGAGTACCAGAGACCCAGTACTTC,NA,TRBV20-1,TRBJ2-5,NA,16
CASSPEEGSNGYTF,TGTGCCAGCAGCCCTGAAGAGGGTTCGAATGGCTACACCTTC,NA,TRBV4-2,TRBJ1-2,NA,14
CASSTFNGANVLTF,TGTGCCAGCAGCACGTTTAACGGGGCCAACGTCCTGACTTTC,NA,TRBV27,TRBJ2-6,NA,14
CASSQGLDTQETQYF,TGCGCCAGCAGCCAAGGGCTTGACACACAAGAGACCCAGTACTTC,NA,TRBV4-3,TRBJ2-5,many,15
CASSQRGRPKELFF,TGTGCCAGCAGCCAAAGGGGTAGACCTAAGGAGCTGTTTTTT,NA,TRBV3-1,TRBJ2-2,few,14
CASSLRVASGGYTDTQYF,TGTGCTAGCAGCTTACGGGTCGCTAGCGGCGGCTACACAGATACGCAGTATTTT,TRBD2,TRBV7-7,TRBJ2-3,NA,18
CAWRAAGAGETQYF,TGTGCCTGGAGAGCGGCGGGGGCAGGGGAGACCCAGTACTTC,NA,TRBV30,TRBJ2-5,NA,14
CSDRLDNEQFF,TGCAGCGATCGACTTGACAATGAGCAGTTCTTC,NA,TRBV29-1,TRBJ2-1,few,11
CASSEGGAPHEQYF,TGTGCCAGCAGCGAGGGGGGGGCCCCCCACGAGCAGTACTTC,NA,TRBV9,TRBJ2-7,few,14
CASSAGTGMGEQFF,TGTGCCAGCAGCGCAGGGACAGGGATGGGTGAGCAGTTCTTC,TRBD1,TRBV9,TRBJ2-1,NA,14